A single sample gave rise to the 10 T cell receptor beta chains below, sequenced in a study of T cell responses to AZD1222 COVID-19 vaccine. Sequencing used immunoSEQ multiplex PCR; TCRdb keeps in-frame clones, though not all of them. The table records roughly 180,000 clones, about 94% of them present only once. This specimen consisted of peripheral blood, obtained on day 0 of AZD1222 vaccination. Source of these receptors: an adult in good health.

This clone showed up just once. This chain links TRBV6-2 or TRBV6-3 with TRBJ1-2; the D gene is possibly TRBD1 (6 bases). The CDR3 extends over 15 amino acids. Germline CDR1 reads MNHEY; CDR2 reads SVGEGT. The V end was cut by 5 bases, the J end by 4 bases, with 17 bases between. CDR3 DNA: TGTGCCAGCAGTCCGCGGGGGCGCGGGAGCTATGGCTACACCTTC. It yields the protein CASSPRGRGSYGYTF.

The CDR3 here is CASKGRDYEQYF. The CDR3 coding sequence is TGTGCCAGCAAAGGCCGGGACTACGAGCAGTACTTC. The genes are TRBV2 and TRBJ2-7; D might be TRBD2 (5 bases). Germline V gene data show CDR1 as SNHLY and CDR2 as FYNNEI. The CDR3 is made up of 12 amino acids. The V and J ends lost 7 bases and 3 bases respectively, with 10 bases between them.

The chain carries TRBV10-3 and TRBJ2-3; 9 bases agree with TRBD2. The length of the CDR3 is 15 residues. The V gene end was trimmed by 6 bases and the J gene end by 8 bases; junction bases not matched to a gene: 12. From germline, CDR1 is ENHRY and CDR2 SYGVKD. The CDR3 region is CAISPTSGGPGTQYF. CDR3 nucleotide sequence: TGTGCCATCAGCCCGACTAGCGGAGGCCCGGGTACGCAGTATTTT.

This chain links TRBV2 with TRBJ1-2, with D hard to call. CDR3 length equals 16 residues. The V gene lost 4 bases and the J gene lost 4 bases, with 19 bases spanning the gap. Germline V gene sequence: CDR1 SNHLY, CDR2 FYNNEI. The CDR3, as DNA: TGTGCCAGCAGTGGCCAGACGCTCGACCCATTCTATGGCTACACCTTC. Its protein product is CASSGQTLDPFYGYTF.

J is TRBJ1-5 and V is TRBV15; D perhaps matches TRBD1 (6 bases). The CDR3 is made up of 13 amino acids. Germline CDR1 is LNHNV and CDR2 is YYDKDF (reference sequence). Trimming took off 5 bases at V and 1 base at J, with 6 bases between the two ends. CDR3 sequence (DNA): TGTGCCACCAGCGACAGGAGCAATCAGCCCCAGCATTTT. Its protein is CATSDRSNQPQHF.

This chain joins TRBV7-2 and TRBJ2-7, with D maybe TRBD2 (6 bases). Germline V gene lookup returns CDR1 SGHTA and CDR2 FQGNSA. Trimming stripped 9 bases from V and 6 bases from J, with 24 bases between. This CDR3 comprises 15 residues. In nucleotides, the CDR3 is TGTGCCAGTCTCCCTGGCGGGACCGAAATAGGCGAGCAGTACTTC. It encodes CASLPGGTEIGEQYF.

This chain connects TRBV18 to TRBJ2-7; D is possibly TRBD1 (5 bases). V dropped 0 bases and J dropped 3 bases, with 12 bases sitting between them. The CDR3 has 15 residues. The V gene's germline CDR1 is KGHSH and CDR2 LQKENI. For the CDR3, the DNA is TGTGCCAGCTCACCACCTGCAGGGAACTTCTACGAGCAGTACTTC. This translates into CASSPPAGNFYEQYF.

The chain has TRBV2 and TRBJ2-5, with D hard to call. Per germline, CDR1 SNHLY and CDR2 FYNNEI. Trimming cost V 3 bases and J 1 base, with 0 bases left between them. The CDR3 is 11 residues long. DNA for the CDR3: TGTGCCAGCAGTGACCAAGAGACCCAGTACTTC. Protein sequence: CASSDQETQYF.

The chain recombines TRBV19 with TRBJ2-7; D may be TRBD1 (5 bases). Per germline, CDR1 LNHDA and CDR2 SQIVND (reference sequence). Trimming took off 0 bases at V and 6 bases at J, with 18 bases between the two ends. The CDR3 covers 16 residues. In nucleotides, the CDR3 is TGTGCCAGTAGTATAGATGGCCCAGGGTCACAGGTCGAGCAGTACTTC. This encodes CASSIDGPGSQVEQYF.

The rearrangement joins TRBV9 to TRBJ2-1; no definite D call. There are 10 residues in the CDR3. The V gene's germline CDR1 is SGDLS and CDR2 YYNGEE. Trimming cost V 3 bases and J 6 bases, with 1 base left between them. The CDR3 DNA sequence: TGTGCCAGCAGCGGCAATGAGCAGTTCTTC. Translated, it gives CASSGNEQFF.